This TCR beta chain emerged from a study of neoadjuvant nivolumab and ipilimumab in lung cancer (dated by TCRdb to 2018 to 2021). Describing the broader study: Nivolumab was administered intravenously at 3 mg/kg on days 1, 15 and 29, and in the combination arm ipilimumab 1 mg/kg was added on day 1 only. The study compared TCR repertoires in pretherapy (baseline) peripheral blood with TCR repertoires in tumors resected at surgery after neoadjuvant immune checkpoint blockade. A total of roughly 45 patients with operable NSCLC were treated in the trial, with around 23 randomized to nivolumab monotherapy and about 20 randomized to nivolumab plus ipilimumab. The major pathologic response (MPR) rate in the intention-to-treat population in each study arm was designated as the primary trial endpoint. Matched pretherapy and resected tumor pairs were analyzed for seven patients: four treated with nivolumab and three with nivolumab plus ipilimumab. The paper's findings and limits, for the study overall: There was no significant correlation between TCR clonality and pathologic tumor regression, and just a single major-pathologic-response sample was available for the clonality-regression analysis. TCR richness in pretherapy blood showed a positive correlation with richness in tumors resected after neoadjuvant therapy (Spearman R ≈ 0.8). TCR richness and clonality were greater in resected tumors than in tumor-adjacent uninvolved lung, and increases were seen in more dual-therapy-treated tumors. From pretherapy to surgery, tumor T-cell richness and clonality went up in three of three dual-therapy tumors, versus only two of four nivolumab-treated tumors. A small number of samples was subjected to TCR sequencing.

The CDR3 covers 12 residues, taking in both the cysteine and the phenylalanine. Just CDR3 DNA is preserved here, 36 bases in frame from base 1. For this chain, trimming is 7 bases at the V end and 6 bases at the J end, and the number of junction bases without a gene match is 3. The germline V gene (reference sequence) sets CDR1 to LNHDA and CDR2 to SQIVND. Receptor amplification or capture employed the immunoSEQ multiplex PCR assay. Concerning the study's data processing: Repertoires were summarized by richness and clonality, and significantly expanded and contracted clones were identified between pre- and post-therapy samples. Sourced from immuneACCESS, this table was stored by TCRdb with only in-frame sequences that have V and J called. A share of the clones is absent; for the studies checked, an unresolved V gene accounts for under half, and the remainder has no known explanation. The D gene and trimming were derived from the DNA, and the V and J assignments and clone size from that table. This sample has 25,000 to 30,000 clones in its table, and roughly 76% of those were observed once. The ten largest make up roughly 20% of the sample.

A word on this clone: What this receptor recognizes is not known. No clone much larger than this one lies a single base away; base qualities are absent.

Per the publication, the time point label means: at surgical resection after neoadjuvant nivolumab +/- ipilimumab. Samples were obtained from the phase 2 randomized NEOSTAR trial, in which neoadjuvant nivolumab or nivolumab plus ipilimumab followed by surgery was tested in operable NSCLC. This receptor was taken from an adult with non-small cell lung cancer. The rearrangement joined TRBV19 to TRBJ1-5; 7 bases in the middle match TRBD1. The input for sequencing was tumor tissue, taken after neoadjuvant nivolumab, alone or with ipilimumab, at or shortly before surgery. The DNA sequence reads TGTGCCAGTAAACAGGGGATTCAGCCCCAGCATTTT. This codes for CASKQGIQPQHF.